The sample holds a few counts of the clone carrying this T cell receptor (beta chain). CDR1 LNHDA and CDR2 SQIVND come from the germline V gene (reference sequence). The CDR3 is 15 amino acids. The V and J ends lost 3 bases and 0 bases, in that order; junction bases with no gene match: 5. These data belong to a study of blood T cell repertoires in COVID-19. On the study more broadly: T cells, B-cell-depleted T cells, or PBMCs supplied cDNA or gDNA.

Method: immunoSEQ multiplex PCR; TCRdb's copy keeps in-frame clones and lacks some. The sample yields around 30,000 clones, approximately 88% seen once. The sample taken for sequencing was peripheral blood. This chain connects TRBV19 to TRBJ2-7; 7 bases align to TRBD2. The sequence came from a human donor in a cohort sampled during active COVID-19. CDR3 DNA: TGTGCCAGTAGTATCGGGGGGACCGGCTCCTACGAGCAGTACTTC. Its translation: CASSIGGTGSYEQYF.